The T cell receptor (beta chain) described here comes from a study of blood T cell repertoires in COVID-19. CDR1 and CDR2 (germline): SGDLS, YYNGEE. The CDR3 sequence is 16 residues long. J gave up 0 bases and V 0 bases, and 5 bases lay outside the gene matches. The count of this clone is one. Generated by immunoSEQ multiplex PCR, the TCRdb table keeps only in-frame clones and is missing some. This sample yields under 85,000 clones, of which 85% are seen a single time; roughly 5.6% belongs to the top ten. Sample: peripheral blood. The TCR was taken from a man older than 75 with acute or convalescent COVID-19. V usage is TRBV9 and J usage is TRBJ1-2, with TRBD1 matching 7 bases. In DNA form, the CDR3 reads TGTGCCAGCAGCGTAGCCTTTGGGACAGCTAACTATGGCTACACCTTC. It yields the protein CASSVAFGTANYGYTF.